A selection of T cell receptor beta chains follows, all from one sample in a study of cytomegalovirus exposure and HLA in healthy donors. TCRdb's table, derived via immunoSEQ multiplex PCR, lists solely in-frame clones and lacks some. This sample has about 360,000 clones; more than 80% occur once, and the top ten carry approximately 0.86%. Material: PBMCs. These receptors originate from a woman younger than 30 in good health and CMV-seronegative. CDR3s include the opening cysteine and the closing phenylalanine or tryptophan. A D gene is named only where the DNA matches it firmly. Part of the rows lack a size; the others show once, few, many or a class for expanded clones.

V gene	D gene	clone size	J gene	CDR3 DNA	CDR3 protein
TRBV6-1	TRBD1	once	TRBJ2-3	TGTGCCAGCAGTGAACCAACAGGGGGAGGTGGAGCAGATACGCAGTATTTT	CASSEPTGGGGADTQYF
TRBV5-1	.	.	TRBJ2-3	TGCGCCAGCAGCTTGGCAATCATAGTGTCTAGCACAGATACGCAGTATTTT	CASSLAIIVSSTDTQYF
TRBV6-5	TRBD1	once	TRBJ2-1	TGTGCCAGCAACGCACCGGGACAGGGATTTTTCTTC	CASNAPGQGFFF
TRBV19	TRBD2	.	TRBJ2-1	TGTGCCAGTAGTCCTCCAGGGGGAACTAGCGGGAGATTATCCAATGAGCAGTTCTTC	CASSPPGGTSGRLSNEQFF
TRBV7-2	.	.	TRBJ2-1	TGTGCCAGCTCACAGGCGTCCTACAATGAGCAGTTCTTC	CASSQASYNEQFF
TRBV15	.	.	TRBJ1-1	TGTGCCACCAGCAGAGCGGGGGGGAACACTGAAGCTTTCTTT	CATSRAGGNTEAFF
TRBV7-2	.	.	TRBJ2-5	TGTGCCAGCAGCTTGAGGTACCAAGAGACCCAGTACTTC	CASSLRYQETQYF
TRBV7-8	TRBD1	.	TRBJ1-6	TGTGCCAGCAGCGACGGACAGGGTGACAATTCACCCCTCCACTTT	CASSDGQGDNSPLHF
TRBV11-2	.	.	TRBJ1-1	TGTGCCAGCAGCTCGAACAGGAACACTGAAGCTTTCTTT	CASSSNRNTEAFF
TRBV28	.	.	TRBJ1-2	TGTGCCAGCAGAGACACGGGGGGCGCGGGAAAGGGCTACACCTTC	CASRDTGGAGKGYTF
TRBV28	TRBD2	.	TRBJ2-1	TGTGCCAGCAGTTTATCGGGACTAGCGGAGCAGTTCTTC	CASSLSGLAEQFF
TRBV11-3	.	.	TRBJ2-3	TGTGCCAGCAGCTTAGATTCAGGGGGCACAGATACGCAGTATTTT	CASSLDSGGTDTQYF
TRBV4-1	.	.	TRBJ1-5	TGCGCCAGCAGCGCAGGGGTACAAGAAGGCCAGCCCCAGCATTTT	CASSAGVQEGQPQHF
TRBV19	.	.	TRBJ1-5	TGTGCCAGTAGTATAGCCCACTTAAATCAGCCCCAGCATTTT	CASSIAHLNQPQHF
TRBV15	.	.	TRBJ1-1	TGTGCCACCAGCAGAGGCTCGGGACTCCTGACTGAAGCTTTCTTT	CATSRGSGLLTEAFF
TRBV6-1	TRBD2	.	TRBJ2-7	TGTGCCAGCAGTGAGGGACTAGCGGGAGCCTACGAGCAGTACTTC	CASSEGLAGAYEQYF
TRBV18	.	.	TRBJ2-2	TGTGCCAGCTCACGAGATACAGGGATTGGGGACACCGGGGAGCTGTTTTTT	CASSRDTGIGDTGELFF
TRBV4-1	.	.	TRBJ2-1	TGCGCCAGCAGCCAATCCCCCCAACGGGCGGGACCCTACAATGAGCAGTTCTTC	CASSQSPQRAGPYNEQFF
TRBV10-3	.	.	TRBJ1-1	TGTGCCATCGCGGAAGACCGGAACACTGAAGCTTTCTTT	CAIAEDRNTEAFF
TRBV19	.	.	TRBJ1-1	TGTGCCAGTAGTATATCCTTGTTTGTCCCGGGGACTGAAGCTTTCTTT	CASSISLFVPGTEAFF
TRBV30	.	few	TRBJ2-5	TGTGCCTGGAGTGGTATCCAAGAGACCCAGTACTTC	CAWSGIQETQYF
TRBV4-1	TRBD1	.	TRBJ1-4	TGCGCCAGCAGCCAACCGACAGGGAAGGGTGAAAAACTGTTTTTT	CASSQPTGKGEKLFF
TRBV19	TRBD2	once	TRBJ2-7	TGTGCCAGTAGTCCGGGAGGGCACGGCTACGAGCAGTACTTC	CASSPGGHGYEQYF
TRBV6-1	.	.	TRBJ2-3	TGTGCCAGCAGTGAGTCGCATGGCCGAACAGATACGCAGTATTTT	CASSESHGRTDTQYF
TRBV6-5	TRBD2	.	TRBJ2-1	TGTGCCAGCAGCCCGCGGGGGGGGACCAACAATGAGCAGTTCTTC	CASSPRGGTNNEQFF
TRBV9	.	.	TRBJ2-7	TGTGCCAGCAGCGTCGGGGTCCGATACGAGCAGTACTTC	CASSVGVRYEQYF
TRBV2	TRBD1	.	TRBJ2-7	TGTGCAACCAAATGGGACAGAAACTACGAGCAGTACTTC	CATKWDRNYEQYF
TRBV11-2	.	.	TRBJ1-2	TGTGCCAGCAGCTTGGAACGACAGAGCGGCTACACCTTC	CASSLERQSGYTF
TRBV6-5	.	.	TRBJ2-7	TGTGCCAGCAGTTACGTGGCCAGCTCCTACGAGCAGTACTTC	CASSYVASSYEQYF
TRBV5-1	TRBD1	.	TRBJ1-1	TGCGCCAGCAGCCCGGGGACAGGGATCATGAACACTGAAGCTTTCTTT	CASSPGTGIMNTEAFF
TRBV28	TRBD2	.	TRBJ2-7	TGTGCCAGCAGTTTACCTAGCGGGAGTACGTCCGAGCAGTACTTC	CASSLPSGSTSEQYF
TRBV5-1	TRBD1	.	TRBJ2-7	TGCGCCAGCAGCTTGGGGACAGGGCCGGACGAGCAGTACTTC	CASSLGTGPDEQYF
TRBV5-4	TRBD2	.	TRBJ2-1	TGTGCCAGCAGCCTGGGATATACGGCGCGGGAGGGCCACGAGCAGTTCTTC	CASSLGYTAREGHEQFF
TRBV29-1	TRBD2	.	TRBJ2-1	TGCAGCGTTTCCGATAGTCTAGCGGCCAATGAGCAGTTCTTC	CSVSDSLAANEQFF
TRBV27	.	.	TRBJ2-1	TGTGCCAGCAGTTTATCGAGGTCCTCGCGGGCTGCGGGGTCGGGGAATGAGCAGTTCTTC	CASSLSRSSRAAGSGNEQFF
TRBV19	.	.	TRBJ2-3	TGTGCCAGTAGTATAGAGAGACGAGGACAGCTCACAGATACGCAGTATTTT	CASSIERRGQLTDTQYF
TRBV28	.	.	TRBJ1-2	TGTGCCAGCACCCGGGGGATAACTAGGGGATTTAACTATGGCTACACCTTC	CASTRGITRGFNYGYTF
TRBV23-1	.	.	TRBJ1-6	TGCGCCAGCAGTCGAATCCGACCCGGGTCTCCCAATAATTCACCCCTCCACTTT	CASSRIRPGSPNNSPLHF
TRBV15	.	.	TRBJ1-1	TGTGCCACCAGCATGGGGGGTGTCGTGGGGAGACACACTGAAGCTTTCTTT	CATSMGGVVGRHTEAFF
TRBV28	TRBD2	.	TRBJ2-5	TGTGCCAGCAGGCAGAGCGGGGGCGCACAAGAGACCCAGTACTTC	CASRQSGGAQETQYF
TRBV10-1	.	few	TRBJ1-2	TGCGCCAGCAGTGAGTCCCCAGGGGACGGCTACACCTTC	CASSESPGDGYTF
TRBV2	.	.	TRBJ2-1	TGTGCCAGCAGTCCGAGCTCCTACAATGAGCAGTTCTTC	CASSPSSYNEQFF
TRBV6-1	.	.	TRBJ2-7	TGTGCCAGCACTCCGCCGGCGGGGGCCCCTTTGGAGCAGTACTTC	CASTPPAGAPLEQYF
TRBV4-2	.	.	TRBJ1-2	TGTGCCAGCAGCCAAGACACGGGAATAGGCGATGGCTACACCTTC	CASSQDTGIGDGYTF
TRBV18	TRBD1	.	TRBJ1-4	TGTGCCAGCTCCCGAGGGACAGGGGGAGATGAAAAACTGTTTTTT	CASSRGTGGDEKLFF
TRBV15	.	.	TRBJ1-4	TGTGCCACCAGCAGAGATGGTGCAGTTGAAAAACTGTTTTTT	CATSRDGAVEKLFF